What follows are 29 T cell receptor beta chains derived from one specimen sequenced in a study of OX40 agonist ivuxolimab in advanced cancers. TCRdb's table, derived via immunoSEQ multiplex PCR, lists solely in-frame clones and lacks some. The sample gives about 79,000 clones, about 90% of which show up once; 0.5% to 0.55% is in the top ten. Sequenced here: CD4+ or CD8+ T cells sorted from blood, sampled in a trial of the OX40 agonist ivuxolimab. These TCRs come from an adult with an advanced solid tumor such as melanoma, head and neck, liver or kidney cancer.

The chain couples TRBV29-1 to TRBJ1-1, with a weak D call TRBD1 (6 bases). This CDR3 has 14 amino acids. Germline CDR1 reads SQVTM; CDR2 reads ANQGSEA. Trimming removed 8 bases at V and 0 bases at J, with 16 bases between. The CDR3 nucleotides are TGCAGCTCCCCGCGGGGGCTGCTGAACACTGAAGCTTTCTTT. Translating gives CSSPRGLLNTEAFF.

The V and J genes are TRBV6-4 and TRBJ2-2; D ambiguous. Germline CDR1 reads MRHNA; CDR2 reads SNTAGT. Trimming cost V 5 bases and J 0 bases, with 7 bases left between them. The CDR3 loop spans 14 amino acids. CDR3 nucleotide sequence: TGTGCCAGCAGTTTGGACCCGAACACCGGGGAGCTGTTTTTT. It yields the protein CASSLDPNTGELFF.

This chain uses TRBV19 with TRBJ2-2; the D is unclear. This CDR3 has 14 residues. The germline V gene encodes CDR1 LNHDA and CDR2 SQIVND (reference sequence). The V and J ends lost 5 bases and 2 bases respectively, with 9 bases between them. CDR3 nucleotides: TGTGCCAGTAGTGTATATCTTAACACCGGGGAGCTGTTTTTT. Its protein is CASSVYLNTGELFF.

The genes are TRBV7-8 and TRBJ1-1, with a tentative D call TRBD1 (5 bases). This CDR3 region has 14 residues. The germline CDR1 and CDR2 sequences are SGHVS and FQNEAQ. V was cut by 4 bases and J by 5 bases, with 14 bases left in between. In DNA form, the CDR3 reads TGTGCCAGCAGCTCTCTTTCCCGGGGGACTGAAGCTTTCTTT. As protein: CASSSLSRGTEAFF.

The V call is TRBV6-5, the J call TRBJ2-3; D not resolved. Deletions cut 3 bases from V and 0 bases from J, with 7 bases between. Germline assignment: CDR1 MNHEY and CDR2 SVGAGI. The CDR3 is made up of 14 amino acids. Here the CDR3 DNA reads TGTGCCAGCAGTTATGGGATCAGCACAGATACGCAGTATTTT. Its protein product is CASSYGISTDTQYF.

The rearrangement uses TRBV10-3 and TRBJ2-3; 7 positions agree with TRBD1. V trimming: 6 bases; J trimming: 0 bases; junction bases outside the gene matches: 6. Germline CDR1 reads ENHRY; CDR2 reads SYGVKD. The CDR3 consists of 15 residues. The DNA of the CDR3 is TGTGCCATCAGCGGGACAGCCCAGAGCACAGATACGCAGTATTTT. This sequence encodes CAISGTAQSTDTQYF.

The J gene is TRBJ2-7, the V gene TRBV5-6; 7 bases align to TRBD1. Germline loops: CDR1 SGHDT, CDR2 YYEEEE. The J segment lost 2 bases and the V segment lost 4 bases, leaving 6 bases of the junction unmatched. The CDR3 totals 14 residues. The CDR3 is CASSLVTGTYEQYF. The CDR3 nucleotides are TGTGCCAGCAGCCTAGTGACAGGGACCTACGAGCAGTACTTC.

The genes are TRBV7-9 and TRBJ2-3; TRBD1 might be the D (5 bases). The CDR3 consists of 12 residues. V gave up 5 bases and J gave up 8 bases, with 11 bases separating them. The germline V gene encodes CDR1 SEHNR and CDR2 FQNEAQ (reference sequence). As DNA, the CDR3 is TGTGCCAGCAGCCCACGACAGAGTACGCAGTATTTT. Its translation is CASSPRQSTQYF.

The CDR3 loop reads CASSERDRVTDTQYF. CDR3 nucleotide sequence: TGTGCCAGCAGTGAACGGGACAGGGTTACAGATACGCAGTATTTT. The gene calls are TRBV6-1 and TRBJ2-3; TRBD1 aligns across 9 bases. CDR1 is MNHNS and CDR2 is SASEGT in the germline V gene. With 2 bases clipped from V and 3 bases from J, the junction kept 3 bases outside the gene matches. The CDR3 loop spans 15 amino acids.

V is TRBV25-1 and J is TRBJ2-5; 9 bases are shared with TRBD2. Germline values: CDR1 MGHDK, CDR2 SYGVNS. The CDR3 sequence is 14 residues long. The J segment lost 6 bases and the V segment lost 8 bases, leaving 10 bases of the junction unmatched. The CDR3 here is CASSERGTSKTQYF. CDR3 coding DNA: TGTGCCAGCTCCGAAAGAGGGACTAGCAAGACCCAGTACTTC.

V and J are TRBV7-9 and TRBJ2-6; D is possibly TRBD1 (6 bases). The CDR3 loop spans 15 amino acids. Between the trimmed V and J ends, which lost 5 bases and 0 bases, there was a span of 8 bases. Germline loops: CDR1 SEHNR, CDR2 FQNEAQ (reference sequence). The CDR3 region is CASSPQGSGANVLTF. In DNA, the CDR3 is TGTGCCAGCAGCCCACAGGGCTCTGGGGCCAACGTCCTGACTTTC.

V and J are TRBV28 and TRBJ1-1; D is undetermined. Trimming pared 1 base from V and 4 bases from J, leaving 10 bases between. The CDR3 totals 14 residues. Germline-derived CDR1 and CDR2 are MDHEN and SYDVKM. The CDR3 region is CASSLSWGGTEAFF. In DNA, the CDR3 is TGTGCCAGCAGTTTATCATGGGGTGGCACTGAAGCTTTCTTT.

This clone appeared once. This chain uses TRBV4-3 with TRBJ1-2; D ambiguous. V was shortened by 3 bases and J by 4 bases, with 12 bases between the two germline ends. CDR1 and CDR2 (germline): LGHNA, YSLEER. This CDR3 is 14 amino acids long. CDR3 amino acids: CASSQNPTAYGYTF. CDR3 DNA sequence: TGCGCCAGCAGCCAGAACCCGACTGCCTATGGCTACACCTTC.

The chain links TRBV9 to TRBJ2-1, with 10 bases fitting TRBD2. Germline CDR1 is SGDLS and CDR2 is YYNGEE. The CDR3 is 17 residues long. J lost 2 bases, V lost 0 bases, and 5 bases had no gene match. The CDR3 DNA follows: TGTGCCAGCAGCGTAGATCTAGCGGGAGTCACCTACAATGAGCAGTTCTTC. Amino acids: CASSVDLAGVTYNEQFF.

This rearrangement joins TRBV5-4 to TRBJ2-1, with D possibly TRBD2 on 6 matching bases. V was cut by 3 bases and J by 5 bases, with 9 bases left in between. The germline gives CDR1 SGHNT, CDR2 YYREEE (reference sequence). The CDR3 contains 13 residues. The CDR3 DNA reads TGTGCCAGCAGCTGGGAGGTTGACAATGAGCAGTTCTTC. This sequence encodes CASSWEVDNEQFF.

The rearrangement joins TRBV6-5 to TRBJ2-5, with 8 bases fitting TRBD2. Per the germline V gene, CDR1 is MNHEY and CDR2 is SVGAGI. Trimming removed 6 bases from V and 1 base from J; junction bases left unmatched: 7. The length of the CDR3 is 15 residues. In DNA form, the CDR3 reads TGTGCCAGCAGCCAAAGCGGGAGTACCCAAGAGACCCAGTACTTC. Protein product: CASSQSGSTQETQYF.

The chain carries TRBV5-1 and TRBJ1-2, with TRBD1 identical over 8 bases. The CDR3 spans 15 residues. Germline lookup yields CDR1 SGHRS and CDR2 YFSETQ. The ends lost 2 bases at V and 4 bases at J; junction bases unmatched: 7. The CDR3 DNA sequence: TGCGCCAGCAGCTTACAGACAGGGACAGGCTATGGCTACACCTTC. It yields the protein CASSLQTGTGYGYTF.

This sequence joins TRBV27 and TRBJ1-6, with D possibly matching TRBD1 (6 bases). Trimming removed 5 bases at V and 6 bases at J, with 14 bases between. The germline V gene has CDR1 MNHEY and CDR2 SMNVEV (reference sequence). The CDR3 is 15 residues long. CDR3 protein: CASSRAGVGNSPLHF. Written as DNA, the CDR3 is TGTGCCAGCAGTCGTGCAGGGGTGGGTAATTCACCCCTCCACTTT.

The chain joins TRBV7-8 to TRBJ2-7; the D call may be TRBD1 or TRBD2 (5 bases each). The V end was cut by 5 bases, the J end by 3 bases, with 14 bases between. The length of the CDR3 is 14 residues. CDR1 and CDR2 from the germline V gene are SGHVS and FQNEAQ. The CDR3 DNA sequence: TGTGCCAGCAGCCCCTCGGGACCGAACTACGAGCAGTACTTC. Its protein product is CASSPSGPNYEQYF.

In this sample, this clone turned up once. The genes are TRBV7-2 and TRBJ1-5; 9 bases are a match to TRBD1. The V and J ends lost 0 bases and 2 bases, in that order; junction bases with no gene match: 2. Germline CDR1 reads SGHTA; CDR2 reads FQGNSA. The CDR3 totals 16 residues. CDR3 DNA: TGTGCCAGCAGCTTAGCACGGACAGGGGGCAATCAGCCCCAGCATTTT. Translated: CASSLARTGGNQPQHF.

For this clone: The germline gene is not matched at one end of the junction; a read error may be the cause. The chain uses TRBV27 and TRBJ2-1, with 10 bases aligning to TRBD2. Germline values: CDR1 MNHEY, CDR2 SMNVEV (reference sequence). The CDR3 runs to 13 residues. In DNA, the CDR3 is TGTGCCAGCAGTTTTACTAGCGGGATCGCCCCTCTCTTC. This sequence encodes CASSFTSGIAPLF.

The chain has TRBV6-1 and TRBJ1-6, with D uncertain. Trimming took 3 bases from V and 10 from J, leaving 4 bases between them. The CDR3 sequence is 11 residues long. From germline, CDR1 is MNHNS and CDR2 SASEGT. CDR3 residues: CASSEMSPLHF. The CDR3 bases are TGTGCCAGCAGTGAGATGTCACCCCTCCACTTT.

Here the CDR3 reads CASSQQGIITEAFF. Written as DNA, the CDR3 is TGTGCCAGCAGCCAACAGGGGATTATCACTGAAGCTTTCTTT. The chain links TRBV14 to TRBJ1-1, with D perhaps matching TRBD1 (6 bases). CDR1 is SGHDN and CDR2 is FVKESK in the germline V gene. The CDR3 loop spans 14 amino acids. Trimming removed 2 bases at V and 4 bases at J, with 11 bases between.

The chain is built from TRBV28 and TRBJ2-1; TRBD2 matches at 11 bases. CDR3 length equals 16 residues. Germline CDR1 is MDHEN and CDR2 is SYDVKM. Trimming cost V 6 bases and J 12 bases; bases outside gene matches: 16. The CDR3 sequence: CASSLSLVAGGSLQFF. The CDR3 DNA sequence: TGTGCCAGCAGCCTAAGCCTTGTAGCGGGAGGGTCCTTGCAGTTCTTC.

V and J are TRBV9 and TRBJ1-2; D is possibly TRBD1 (6 bases). CDR3 length: 15 residues. Germline V lookup: CDR1 SGDLS, CDR2 YYNGEE. V was pared by 4 bases and J by 8 bases, with 21 bases between. The chain's CDR3 is CASSSAGVGAGGYTF. The CDR3 DNA is TGTGCCAGCAGCTCAGCGGGTGTGGGGGCCGGCGGCTACACCTTC.

The chain has TRBV27 and TRBJ2-1; maybe TRBD2 (5 bases). Trimming took off 5 bases at V and 0 bases at J, with 11 bases between the two ends. Germline CDR1 is MNHEY and CDR2 is SMNVEV (reference sequence). This CDR3 region has 15 residues. The CDR3 loop is CASSQDLGSYNEQFF. In nucleotides, the CDR3 is TGTGCCAGCAGTCAGGACTTAGGCTCCTACAATGAGCAGTTCTTC.

The chain links TRBV5-1 to TRBJ2-5, with 7 bases fitting TRBD2. The CDR3 has 14 amino acids. With 4 bases clipped from V and 1 base from J, the junction kept 4 bases outside the gene matches. The germline gives CDR1 SGHRS, CDR2 YFSETQ. CDR3 nucleotide sequence: TGCGCCAGCAGCCCAACTAGCGCCCAAGAGACCCAGTACTTC. It encodes CASSPTSAQETQYF.

The gene calls are TRBV6-6 and TRBJ2-5, with D perhaps being TRBD1 or TRBD2 (5 bases each). The CDR3 has 12 residues. Per germline, CDR1 MNHNY and CDR2 SVGAGI (reference sequence). Trimming removed 5 bases at V and 4 bases at J, with 8 bases between. The CDR3: CASSLGVETQYF. CDR3 coding DNA: TGTGCCAGCAGTCTGGGGGTAGAGACCCAGTACTTC.

This chain uses TRBV7-9 with TRBJ2-1; 9 nucleotides agree with TRBD2. Germline values: CDR1 SEHNR, CDR2 FQNEAQ (reference sequence). The V and J ends lost 5 bases and 6 bases, in that order; junction bases with no gene match: 5. The CDR3 is 14 amino acids. The CDR3 region has the DNA TGTGCCAGCAGCCGTCGGACTAGCGTCAATGAGCAGTTCTTC. Protein product: CASSRRTSVNEQFF.